One sample yielded the 13 T cell receptor beta chains listed below, sequenced in a study of blood T cell repertoires in COVID-19. Sequencing was performed with immunoSEQ multiplex PCR; in TCRdb, only in-frame clones are kept and a portion is missing. The sample has 40,000 to 55,000 clones, around 86% seen once. Sequenced material: peripheral blood. These receptors all come from a man aged 45-65 years with active COVID-19.

The chain recombines TRBV5-1 with TRBJ2-2; TRBD2 is a possible D gene (6 bases). Germline lookup yields CDR1 SGHRS and CDR2 YFSETQ. V dropped 0 bases and J dropped 1 base, with 10 bases sitting between them. The CDR3 sequence is 16 residues long. The CDR3 sequence is CASSLEPAGNTGELFF. CDR3 DNA: TGCGCCAGCAGCTTGGAGCCAGCGGGGAACACCGGGGAGCTGTTTTTT. Looking up the rest from reference TRBV5-1 and TRBJ2-2 gives the full variable domain: KAGVTQTPRYLIKTRGQQVTLSCSPISGHRSVSWYQQTPGQGLQFLFEYFSETQRNKGNFPGRFSGRQFSNSRSEMNVSTLELGDSALYLCASSLEPAGNTGELFFGEGSRLTVL.

This clone was counted once. The chain recombines TRBV6-6 with TRBJ2-7; 7 nucleotides line up with TRBD1. There are 17 residues in the CDR3. Per germline, CDR1 MNHNY and CDR2 SVGAGI (reference sequence). Trimming cost V 5 bases and J 0 bases; bases outside gene matches: 13. This CDR3 is CASSHQGIGQASYEQYF. CDR3 coding DNA: TGTGCCAGCAGTCACCAAGGTATTGGACAGGCCTCCTACGAGCAGTACTTC.

The chain recombines TRBV5-5 with TRBJ2-2; D might be TRBD1 (6 bases). The CDR3 extends over 14 amino acids. CDR1 and CDR2 from the germline V gene are SGHKS and YYEKEE (reference sequence). The V gene lost 4 bases and the J gene lost 7 bases, with 14 bases spanning the gap. CDR3 region: CASSPNRADGELFF. In DNA form, the CDR3 reads TGTGCCAGCAGCCCCAACAGGGCAGACGGGGAGCTGTTTTTT.

The rearrangement uses TRBV5-4 and TRBJ2-3, with 7 bases identical to TRBD2. Germline CDR1 reads SGHNT; CDR2 reads YYREEE (reference sequence). V lost 2 bases, J lost 0 bases, and 6 bases stayed unmatched. CDR3 length: 16 amino acids. The DNA for the CDR3 is TGTGCCAGCAGCTTTAGGCTAGCGGATAGCACAGATACGCAGTATTTT. Its protein product is CASSFRLADSTDTQYF.

The CDR3, as DNA: TGTGCCAGTAGTGGATTGGGACTAGCGGGGGGCTCCTACGAGCAGTACTTC. Translating it yields CASSGLGLAGGSYEQYF. The chain uses TRBV19 and TRBJ2-7, with 15 nucleotides matching TRBD2. The junction had 5 bases not matched to a gene; V was cut back by 5 bases and J by 0 bases. The CDR3 length is 17 residues. The germline gives CDR1 LNHDA, CDR2 SQIVND (reference sequence).

V usage is TRBV25-1 and J usage is TRBJ2-1, with TRBD2 identical over 7 bases. The CDR3 consists of 13 residues. Looked up from germline, CDR1 is MGHDK and CDR2 is SYGVNS. Germline trimming cut 4 bases from V and 6 bases from J; bases unmatched to any gene: 3. CDR3 nucleotide sequence: TGTGCCAGCAGTGCGGGACTACTCAATGAGCAGTTCTTC. As protein: CASSAGLLNEQFF.

The chain recombines TRBV2 with TRBJ1-1; unclear D gene. The CDR3 sequence is 12 residues long. Germline assignment: CDR1 SNHLY and CDR2 FYNNEI. The V end was cut by 8 bases, the J end by 11 bases, with 18 bases between. The DNA for the CDR3 is TGTGCCAGCGGTTTGAGGGAAGGCTTGGCTTTCTTT. It yields the protein CASGLREGLAFF.

The chain links TRBV7-9 to TRBJ1-3; D unclear. The CDR3 is 13 amino acids. Germline V gives CDR1 SEHNR, CDR2 FQNEAQ (reference sequence). V lost 5 bases and J lost 0, with 5 bases in between. The CDR3 loop reads CASSRDSGNTIYF. The CDR3 DNA reads as TGTGCCAGCAGCCGAGACTCTGGAAACACCATATATTTT.

This clone was observed a single time. The V call is TRBV19, the J call TRBJ2-7; D possibly corresponds to TRBD1 (6 bases). The germline gives CDR1 LNHDA, CDR2 SQIVND (reference sequence). Trimming left V 10 bases short and J 1 base short, with 11 bases between. This CDR3 has 12 residues. This CDR3 is CATQGQSYEQYF. CDR3 bases: TGTGCCACCCAAGGACAGTCCTACGAGCAGTACTTC.

V and J are TRBV7-2 and TRBJ2-1; 8 bases map to TRBD2. CDR1 is SGHTA, CDR2 FQGNSA, per germline. V shed 3 bases and J 2 bases; nucleotides not matched to a gene: 0. The CDR3 loop spans 14 amino acids. The CDR3 DNA follows: TGTGCCAGCAGCTTGGGACTAGCCTACAATGAGCAGTTCTTC. Protein sequence: CASSLGLAYNEQFF.

This chain joins TRBV12-3 or TRBV12-4 and TRBJ1-1; D remains unclear. Trimming took 1 base from V and 10 from J, leaving 13 bases between them. The CDR3 sequence is 13 residues long. The CDR3 DNA follows: TGTGCCAGCAGTTTAGGAAGCCACGCGAGAGCTTTCTTT. This sequence encodes CASSLGSHARAFF.

This clone was detected once. The chain employs TRBV24-1 and TRBJ2-5; tentative D call: TRBD2 (6 bases). Germline V gene lookup returns CDR1 KGHDR and CDR2 SFDVKD. There are 15 residues in the CDR3. Trimming shortened V by 4 bases and J by 5 bases, and 16 bases separated the two germline ends. CDR3 residues: CATSDPGSGGETQYF. The CDR3 DNA reads TGTGCCACCAGTGACCCCGGATCTGGGGGGGAGACCCAGTACTTC.

This clone was picked up one time. The chain couples TRBV6-2 or TRBV6-3 to TRBJ2-2; 8 bases line up with TRBD1. With 6 bases clipped from V and 6 bases from J, the junction kept 9 bases outside the gene matches. This CDR3 spans 15 amino acids. Germline V gene sequence: CDR1 MNHEY, CDR2 SVGEGT. CDR3 amino acids: CASSDRGVGSGELFF. The CDR3 region has the DNA TGTGCCAGCAGCGACAGGGGAGTCGGTTCCGGGGAGCTGTTTTTT.